The rows below give T cell receptor beta chains drawn from one sample of a study of shared clonotypes between healthy human individuals. TCRdb's copy holds only in-frame clones and misses some; the assay was immunoSEQ multiplex PCR. The sample holds about 110,000 clones, 68% seen once. Source material: memory CD8+ T cells sorted from blood. The receptor set was obtained from a woman in her twenties or thirties in good health. Each CDR3 is given with its conserved first and last residue. The order of the fields is V gene, D gene, J gene, clone size, CDR3 protein, CDR3 DNA. A D gene is named only where the DNA matches it firmly. Some rows mark clone size as missing; the rest say once, few, many or name a class of expanded clone.

v_gene: TRBV4-2; d_gene: TRBD2; j_gene: TRBJ2-7; abundance: NA; CDR3aa: CASSQERTSGFYEQYF; CDR3nt: TGTGCCAGCAGCCAAGAAAGGACTAGCGGGTTCTACGAGCAGTACTTC
v_gene: TRBV6-6; d_gene: NA; j_gene: TRBJ1-5; abundance: NA; CDR3aa: CATRPYSNQPQHF; CDR3nt: TGTGCTACTAGACCGTATAGCAATCAGCCCCAGCATTTT
v_gene: TRBV30; d_gene: TRBD1; j_gene: TRBJ2-7; abundance: NA; CDR3aa: CAWSVIDGTEYEQYF; CDR3nt: TGTGCCTGGAGTGTAATTGACGGGACAGAGTACGAGCAGTACTTC
v_gene: TRBV25-1; d_gene: TRBD2; j_gene: TRBJ2-7; abundance: NA; CDR3aa: CASSDDGTSESYEQYF; CDR3nt: TGTGCCAGCAGTGATGACGGGACTAGCGAATCCTACGAGCAGTACTTC
v_gene: TRBV28; d_gene: TRBD2; j_gene: TRBJ2-3; abundance: NA; CDR3aa: CASSFGLAVDTQYF; CDR3nt: TGTGCCAGCAGTTTCGGACTAGCGGTTGATACGCAGTATTTT
v_gene: TRBV9; d_gene: NA; j_gene: TRBJ2-3; abundance: NA; CDR3aa: CASSPPWDGTDTQYF; CDR3nt: TGTGCCAGCAGCCCCCCTTGGGACGGGACAGATACGCAGTATTTT
v_gene: TRBV6-1; d_gene: NA; j_gene: TRBJ2-7; abundance: NA; CDR3aa: CASTQGEGMGEQYF; CDR3nt: TGTGCCAGCACGCAAGGAGAGGGCATGGGCGAGCAGTACTTC
v_gene: TRBV6-4; d_gene: NA; j_gene: TRBJ2-2; abundance: few; CDR3aa: CASSDSSVGELFF; CDR3nt: TGTGCCAGCAGTGACTCGTCGGTCGGGGAGCTGTTTTTT
v_gene: TRBV6-8; d_gene: TRBD1; j_gene: TRBJ1-5; abundance: NA; CDR3aa: CASRTGARPQHF; CDR3nt: TGTGCCAGCAGGACAGGGGCCAGGCCCCAGCATTTT
v_gene: TRBV6-1; d_gene: TRBD2; j_gene: TRBJ2-7; abundance: many; CDR3aa: CASQEGLAGGHEQYF; CDR3nt: TGTGCCAGCCAAGAGGGACTAGCGGGAGGGCACGAGCAGTACTTC
v_gene: TRBV9; d_gene: NA; j_gene: TRBJ2-3; abundance: NA; CDR3aa: CASSGSVTDTQYF; CDR3nt: TGTGCCAGCAGCGGGAGTGTCACAGATACGCAGTATTTT
v_gene: TRBV30; d_gene: NA; j_gene: TRBJ2-7; abundance: NA; CDR3aa: CAWSVLPGEDEQYF; CDR3nt: TGTGCCTGGAGTGTATTGCCAGGGGAGGACGAGCAGTACTTC
v_gene: TRBV18; d_gene: NA; j_gene: TRBJ2-1; abundance: many; CDR3aa: CASSLNPSGEQFF; CDR3nt: TGTGCCAGCTCCCTAAACCCCAGCGGTGAGCAGTTCTTC
v_gene: TRBV7-9; d_gene: TRBD2; j_gene: TRBJ2-7; abundance: NA; CDR3aa: CASSWGLAGVSSYEQYF; CDR3nt: TGTGCCAGCAGCTGGGGACTAGCGGGAGTCAGCTCCTACGAGCAGTACTTC
v_gene: TRBV11-3; d_gene: NA; j_gene: TRBJ2-3; abundance: NA; CDR3aa: CASSSGGDTQYF; CDR3nt: TGTGCCAGCAGCTCCGGGGGAGATACGCAGTATTTT
v_gene: TRBV25-1; d_gene: NA; j_gene: TRBJ1-1; abundance: NA; CDR3aa: CASSDSFGEHTEAFF; CDR3nt: TGTGCCAGCAGTGATAGTTTTGGAGAGCACACTGAAGCTTTCTTT
v_gene: TRBV6-1; d_gene: TRBD1; j_gene: TRBJ1-5; abundance: many; CDR3aa: CASSWDRIIPQPQHF; CDR3nt: TGTGCCAGCAGTTGGGACAGGATCATCCCTCAGCCCCAGCATTTT
v_gene: TRBV6-4; d_gene: NA; j_gene: TRBJ2-3; abundance: many; CDR3aa: CASSLEAGGSTDTQYF; CDR3nt: TGTGCCAGCAGTCTAGAAGCGGGTGGTAGCACAGATACGCAGTATTTT
v_gene: TRBV5-4; d_gene: TRBD2; j_gene: TRBJ2-7; abundance: NA; CDR3aa: CASSQDHGTSDEQYF; CDR3nt: TGTGCCAGCAGCCAAGATCACGGGACTAGCGATGAGCAGTACTTC
v_gene: TRBV11-2; d_gene: NA; j_gene: TRBJ1-1; abundance: NA; CDR3aa: CASSLLRGPLGTEAFF; CDR3nt: TGTGCCAGCAGCTTGTTGAGGGGACCTCTGGGCACTGAAGCTTTCTTT
v_gene: TRBV6-1; d_gene: NA; j_gene: TRBJ1-1; abundance: once; CDR3aa: CASSEWTGKNTEAFF; CDR3nt: TGTGCCAGCAGTGAATGGACTGGTAAAAACACTGAAGCTTTCTTT
v_gene: TRBV10-1; d_gene: NA; j_gene: TRBJ1-1; abundance: few; CDR3aa: CASSEGREPYTEAFF; CDR3nt: TGCGCCAGCAGTGAGGGGCGGGAGCCGTACACTGAAGCTTTCTTT
v_gene: TRBV27; d_gene: NA; j_gene: TRBJ1-5; abundance: NA; CDR3aa: CASSLSPAGLSQPQHF; CDR3nt: TGTGCCAGCAGTTTATCTCCTGCAGGGTTGAGTCAGCCCCAGCATTTT
v_gene: TRBV25-1; d_gene: NA; j_gene: TRBJ1-2; abundance: NA; CDR3aa: CASSEIGGSGGYTF; CDR3nt: TGTGCCAGCAGTGAAATTGGAGGTTCTGGTGGCTACACCTTC
v_gene: TRBV6-4; d_gene: NA; j_gene: TRBJ2-2; abundance: many; CDR3aa: CASSDSRENTGELFF; CDR3nt: TGTGCCAGCAGTGACTCGCGGGAGAACACCGGGGAGCTGTTTTTT
v_gene: TRBV6-1; d_gene: NA; j_gene: TRBJ1-1; abundance: NA; CDR3aa: CASEEGVSGNTEAFF; CDR3nt: TGTGCCAGCGAAGAGGGCGTTAGCGGGAACACTGAAGCTTTCTTT
v_gene: TRBV10-1; d_gene: TRBD2; j_gene: TRBJ2-7; abundance: NA; CDR3aa: CASSEGLAGYEQYF; CDR3nt: TGCGCCAGCAGTGAGGGACTAGCGGGCTACGAGCAGTACTTC
v_gene: TRBV6-6; d_gene: NA; j_gene: TRBJ2-2; abundance: NA; CDR3aa: CASSPRSPGELFF; CDR3nt: TGTGCCAGCTCACCACGGTCGCCCGGGGAGCTGTTTTTT
v_gene: TRBV28; d_gene: NA; j_gene: TRBJ2-7; abundance: NA; CDR3aa: CASSFSPAYEQYF; CDR3nt: TGTGCCAGCAGTTTTAGCCCGGCCTACGAGCAGTACTTC
v_gene: TRBV19; d_gene: NA; j_gene: TRBJ2-1; abundance: NA; CDR3aa: CASSDLPYNEQFF; CDR3nt: TGTGCCAGTAGTGACCTACCGTACAATGAGCAGTTCTTC
v_gene: TRBV5-6; d_gene: NA; j_gene: TRBJ1-5; abundance: NA; CDR3aa: CASSSKGKQPQHF; CDR3nt: TGTGCCAGCAGCTCAAAGGGGAAACAGCCCCAGCATTTT
v_gene: TRBV6-4; d_gene: NA; j_gene: TRBJ1-2; abundance: NA; CDR3aa: CASSDSVGDLSYTF; CDR3nt: TGTGCCAGCAGTGACTCAGTAGGGGACCTCAGCTACACCTTC
v_gene: TRBV15; d_gene: NA; j_gene: TRBJ1-6; abundance: NA; CDR3aa: CATSGSSLNSPLHF; CDR3nt: TGTGCCACCAGCGGCTCCAGCCTTAATTCACCCCTCCACTTT
v_gene: TRBV27; d_gene: NA; j_gene: TRBJ2-3; abundance: NA; CDR3aa: CASSLRTDTQYF; CDR3nt: TGTGCCAGCAGTTTACGCACAGATACGCAGTATTTT
v_gene: TRBV6-5; d_gene: NA; j_gene: TRBJ1-5; abundance: NA; CDR3aa: CASSYSSGGVGQPQHF; CDR3nt: TGTGCCAGCAGTTACTCGTCGGGGGGCGTTGGTCAGCCCCAGCATTTT
v_gene: TRBV27; d_gene: NA; j_gene: TRBJ1-1; abundance: NA; CDR3aa: CASSRGGRTEAFF; CDR3nt: TGTGCCAGCAGTCGAGGAGGTAGAACCGAAGCTTTCTTT
v_gene: TRBV5-1; d_gene: TRBD1; j_gene: TRBJ2-2; abundance: NA; CDR3aa: CASSPGTGGTGELFF; CDR3nt: TGCGCCAGCAGCCCGGGGACAGGGGGCACCGGGGAGCTGTTTTTT
v_gene: TRBV6-1; d_gene: NA; j_gene: TRBJ2-4; abundance: many; CDR3aa: CASSGPYTPGKNIQYF; CDR3nt: TGTGCCAGCAGTGGGCCTTATACGCCGGGCAAAAACATTCAGTACTTC
v_gene: TRBV28; d_gene: TRBD1; j_gene: TRBJ1-1; abundance: NA; CDR3aa: CASSPGTGGSLAEAFF; CDR3nt: TGTGCCAGCAGTCCTGGGACAGGGGGTAGTCTCGCTGAAGCTTTCTTT
v_gene: TRBV11-2; d_gene: NA; j_gene: TRBJ2-1; abundance: NA; CDR3aa: CASSLDRFGGVPNEQFF; CDR3nt: TGTGCCAGCAGCTTAGATCGGTTTGGGGGAGTCCCCAATGAGCAGTTCTTC
v_gene: TRBV15; d_gene: NA; j_gene: TRBJ2-7; abundance: NA; CDR3aa: CATSRVKGTYEQYF; CDR3nt: TGTGCCACCAGCAGAGTGAAGGGGACCTACGAGCAGTACTTC
v_gene: TRBV7-3; d_gene: TRBD2; j_gene: TRBJ2-1; abundance: few; CDR3aa: CASSPYATIAGGLPNEQFF; CDR3nt: TGTGCCAGCAGCCCCTACGCGACAATAGCGGGAGGGCTCCCCAATGAGCAGTTCTTC
v_gene: TRBV4-1; d_gene: TRBD2; j_gene: TRBJ2-1; abundance: NA; CDR3aa: CASSQEPRARLAGDLSYNEQFF; CDR3nt: TGCGCCAGCAGCCAAGAACCGCGGGCGAGACTAGCGGGAGATCTCTCCTACAATGAGCAGTTCTTC
v_gene: TRBV28; d_gene: NA; j_gene: TRBJ1-3; abundance: NA; CDR3aa: CASSSTRGGKRDTIYF; CDR3nt: TGTGCCAGCAGTTCTACCCGAGGGGGGAAGAGGGACACCATATATTTT
v_gene: TRBV7-9; d_gene: TRBD2; j_gene: TRBJ2-1; abundance: NA; CDR3aa: CASSHGTSGRTYNEQFF; CDR3nt: TGTGCCAGCAGCCATGGGACTAGCGGGAGAACCTACAATGAGCAGTTCTTC
v_gene: TRBV11-2; d_gene: NA; j_gene: TRBJ2-4; abundance: NA; CDR3aa: CASRPPMYGIQYF; CDR3nt: TGTGCCAGCCGACCCCCCATGTACGGCATTCAGTACTTC
v_gene: TRBV11-2; d_gene: NA; j_gene: TRBJ2-7; abundance: NA; CDR3aa: CASSQVREDYEQYF; CDR3nt: TGTGCCAGCAGCCAGGTTAGGGAGGACTACGAGCAGTACTTC
v_gene: TRBV13; d_gene: TRBD1; j_gene: TRBJ1-4; abundance: NA; CDR3aa: CASSTPQGRVLF; CDR3nt: TGTGCCAGCAGCACCCCACAGGGGCGAGTTCTTTTT
v_gene: TRBV4-1; d_gene: TRBD2; j_gene: TRBJ2-7; abundance: NA; CDR3aa: CASSQEHPGLAYEQYF; CDR3nt: TGCGCCAGCAGCCAGGAGCATCCGGGACTAGCCTACGAGCAGTACTTC
v_gene: TRBV15; d_gene: NA; j_gene: TRBJ1-4; abundance: many; CDR3aa: CATSPAGENEKLFF; CDR3nt: TGTGCCACCAGCCCCGCGGGCGAAAATGAAAAACTGTTTTTT
v_gene: TRBV27; d_gene: TRBD1; j_gene: TRBJ1-2; abundance: NA; CDR3aa: CASSSRETGPYGYTF; CDR3nt: TGTGCCAGCAGTTCCCGAGAGACAGGGCCCTATGGCTACACCTTC
v_gene: TRBV5-5; d_gene: NA; j_gene: TRBJ1-4; abundance: few; CDR3aa: CASSSGEGYGEKLFF; CDR3nt: TGTGCCAGCAGCTCGGGTGAGGGGTATGGTGAAAAACTGTTTTTT
v_gene: TRBV28; d_gene: NA; j_gene: TRBJ2-7; abundance: NA; CDR3aa: CASSTPLRSNPYEQYF; CDR3nt: TGTGCCAGCAGCACCCCCTTGCGGAGTAACCCCTACGAGCAGTACTTC
v_gene: TRBV28; d_gene: NA; j_gene: TRBJ2-5; abundance: NA; CDR3aa: CASSLWAEKETQYF; CDR3nt: TGTGCCAGCAGTTTATGGGCAGAAAAAGAGACCCAGTACTTC
v_gene: TRBV11-2; d_gene: TRBD2; j_gene: TRBJ2-7; abundance: NA; CDR3aa: CASSQASSGNSYEQYF; CDR3nt: TGTGCCAGCAGCCAAGCATCTAGCGGGAACTCCTACGAGCAGTACTTC